This T cell receptor (beta chain) was profiled in a study of blood T cell repertoires in COVID-19. Overall study: COVID-19 samples, acute and convalescent, were from the United States, Italy and Spain. T cells, B-cell-depleted T cells, or PBMCs provided the cDNA or gDNA that served as material.

The authors' processing: Counts of nucleated cells, estimated from reference gene primer amplification, were obtained. TCRdb's table, derived via immunoSEQ multiplex PCR, lists solely in-frame clones and lacks some. V and J calls and clone size are given by that table; D and trimming were obtained from the DNA. Among 250,000 to 400,000 clones listed, roughly 90% were seen once. Patients in Seattle were enrolled during active infection, then followed longitudinally. CDR3 size: 13 residues. Germline V gene sequence: CDR1 SGHVS, CDR2 FQNEAQ. The V gene lost 4 bases and the J gene lost 3 bases, with 9 bases spanning the gap.

The chain is built from TRBV7-8 and TRBJ1-1; D unresolved. Material: peripheral blood. The sequence was obtained from a woman in her thirties with COVID-19, enrolled during active disease. The CDR3 is CASSSRRDTEAFF. The CDR3 bases are TGTGCCAGCAGCTCGAGACGGGACACTGAAGCTTTCTTT.